The sequence of this TCR beta chain was determined in a study of T-cell memory formation after mild COVID-19. A remark on this clonotype: Its antigen is currently unknown. This may come from a read error, since a much larger clone is one base off.

TCRdb itself ran the 5' RACE reads through MiXCR, one entry per CDR3 protein. The table shows 35,000 to 45,000 distinct CDR3 sequences, with around 6.1% occurring only once. Study-level results: The pre-infection memory compartment contained some responding clones, suggesting cross-reactive memory joined. Those CD4+ clones that contracted were mainly in CM and EM (CD8+ ones in EMRA).

The receptor was derived from an adult who had mild COVID-19 (a few samples of this study predate the infection). Cell type and time point are not known. The sequenced sample was PBMCs or a T cell subset sorted from them (not recorded which).

For the CDR3, the DNA is TGTGCCAGCAGCATGAGGACTAGCGGGAGTAGCCACGAGCAGTACTTC. Protein product: CASSMRTSGSSHEQYF. This sequence joins TRBV11-3 and TRBJ2-7, with TRBD2 identical over 13 bases. Per the germline V gene, CDR1 is SGHNT and CDR2 is YENEEA. The CDR3 loop spans 16 amino acids. The V segment lost 5 bases and the J segment 5 bases; nucleotides outside the gene matches: 9.